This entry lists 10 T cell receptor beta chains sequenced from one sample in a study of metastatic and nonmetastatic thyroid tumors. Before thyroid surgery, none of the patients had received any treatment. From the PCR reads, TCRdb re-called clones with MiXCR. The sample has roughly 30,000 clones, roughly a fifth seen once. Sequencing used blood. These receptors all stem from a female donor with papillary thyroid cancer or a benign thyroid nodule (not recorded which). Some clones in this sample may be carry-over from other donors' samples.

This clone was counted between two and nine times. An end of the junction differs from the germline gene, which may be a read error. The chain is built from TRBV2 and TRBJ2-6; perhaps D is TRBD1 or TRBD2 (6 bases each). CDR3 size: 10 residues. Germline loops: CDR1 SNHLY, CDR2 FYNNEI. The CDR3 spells CASTGEGGFF. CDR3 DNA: TGTGCCAGCACCGGGGAAGGGGGGTTCTTC.

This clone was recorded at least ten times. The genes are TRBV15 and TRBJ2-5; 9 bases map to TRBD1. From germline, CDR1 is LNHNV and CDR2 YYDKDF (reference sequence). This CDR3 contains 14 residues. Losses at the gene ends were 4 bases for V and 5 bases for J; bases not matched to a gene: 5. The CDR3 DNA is TGTGCCACCAGCACAAGGACAGGGGCTGAGACCCAGTACTTC. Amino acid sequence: CATSTRTGAETQYF.

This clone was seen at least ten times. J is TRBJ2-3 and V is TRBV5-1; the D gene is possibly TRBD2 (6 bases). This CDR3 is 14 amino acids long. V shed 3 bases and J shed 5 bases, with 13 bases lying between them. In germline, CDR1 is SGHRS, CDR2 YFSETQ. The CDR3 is CASSSGRGLDTQYF. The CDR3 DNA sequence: TGCGCCAGCAGCTCCGGGCGGGGATTAGATACGCAGTATTTT. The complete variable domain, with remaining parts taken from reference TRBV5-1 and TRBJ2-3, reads KAGVTQTPRYLIKTRGQQVTLSCSPISGHRSVSWYQQTPGQGLQFLFEYFSETQRNKGNFPGRFSGRQFSNSRSEMNVSTLELGDSALYLCASSSGRGLDTQYFGPGTRLTVL.

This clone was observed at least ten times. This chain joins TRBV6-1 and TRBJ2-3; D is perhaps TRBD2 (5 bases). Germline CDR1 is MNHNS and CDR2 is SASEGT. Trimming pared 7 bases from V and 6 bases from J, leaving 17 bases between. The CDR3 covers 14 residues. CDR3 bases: TGTGCCAGCACCAGAGAGGGAGTCTGGGATACGCAGTATTTT. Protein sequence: CASTREGVWDTQYF.

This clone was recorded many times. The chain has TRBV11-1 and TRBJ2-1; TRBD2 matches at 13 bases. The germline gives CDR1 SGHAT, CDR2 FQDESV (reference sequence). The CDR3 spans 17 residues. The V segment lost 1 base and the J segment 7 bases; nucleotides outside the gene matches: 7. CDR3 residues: CASSLVRTSGRENEQFF. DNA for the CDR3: TGTGCCAGCAGCTTAGTTAGGACTAGCGGGAGAGAGAATGAGCAGTTCTTC.

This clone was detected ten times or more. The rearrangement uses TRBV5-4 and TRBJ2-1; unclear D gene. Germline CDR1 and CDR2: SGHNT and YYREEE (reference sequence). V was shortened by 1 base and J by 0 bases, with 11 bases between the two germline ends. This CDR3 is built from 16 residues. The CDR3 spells CASSLSSQLSYNEQFF. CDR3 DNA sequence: TGTGCCAGCAGCTTGTCCAGCCAACTCTCCTACAATGAGCAGTTCTTC.

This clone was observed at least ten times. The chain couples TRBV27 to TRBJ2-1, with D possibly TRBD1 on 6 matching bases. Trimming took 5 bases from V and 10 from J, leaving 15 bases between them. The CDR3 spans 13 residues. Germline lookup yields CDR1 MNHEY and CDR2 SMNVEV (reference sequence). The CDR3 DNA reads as TGTGCCAGCAGTCTCAAAACAGGGCAAGAGCAGTTCTTC. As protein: CASSLKTGQEQFF.

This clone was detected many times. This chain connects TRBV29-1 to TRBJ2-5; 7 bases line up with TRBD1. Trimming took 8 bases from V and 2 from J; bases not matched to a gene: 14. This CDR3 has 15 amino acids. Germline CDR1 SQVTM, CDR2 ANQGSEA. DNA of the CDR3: TGCAGCATCCACTACAGGGGTGGGCGGCAAGAGACCCAGTACTTC. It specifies CSIHYRGGRQETQYF. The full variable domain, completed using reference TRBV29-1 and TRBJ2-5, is SAVISQKPSRDICQRGTSLTIQCQVDSQVTMMFWYRQQPGQSLTLIATANQGSEATYESGFVIDKFPISRPNLTFSTLTVSNMSPEDSSIYLCSIHYRGGRQETQYFGPGTRLLVL.

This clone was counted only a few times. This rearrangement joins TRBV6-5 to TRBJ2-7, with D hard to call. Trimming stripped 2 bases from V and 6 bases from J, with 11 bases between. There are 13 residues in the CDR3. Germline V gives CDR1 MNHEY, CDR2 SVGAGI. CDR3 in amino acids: CASSYGESREQYF. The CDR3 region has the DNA TGTGCCAGCAGTTACGGGGAATCGCGCGAGCAGTACTTC.

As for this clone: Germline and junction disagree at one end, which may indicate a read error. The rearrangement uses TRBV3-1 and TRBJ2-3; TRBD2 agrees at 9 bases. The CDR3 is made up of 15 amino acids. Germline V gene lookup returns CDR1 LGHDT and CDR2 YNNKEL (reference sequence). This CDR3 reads CARSHAGGRRDTQYF. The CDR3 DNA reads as TGTGCCCGCAGCCATGCGGGGGGGCGCCGCGATACCCAGTATTTC.